This T cell receptor (beta chain) was identified in a study of blood T cells in healthy people across ages. General study results and limits: TCR beta diversity, measured per million T cells, fell in a roughly linear way with age. Unknown donor CMV status possibly confounded expanded clonotype changes.

The CDR3 covers 15 residues. Germline V lookup: CDR1 MNHEY, CDR2 SVGEGT. Through a sample-barcoded 5' primer and a J-beta primer mix, a second PCR was run for roughly 6 to 11 cycles. A tag from a template-switch adaptor with 12 random nucleotides marked each cDNA molecule. TCRdb recomputed calls from the 5' RACE reads with MiXCR, one row per CDR3 protein. The sample shows 1.5 million to 1.8 million distinct CDR3 sequences, 35% to 45% of them seen only once. Concerning this clonotype: Its antigen is as yet unknown. A much larger clonotype is one base distant, so this may be a read error.

This rearrangement joins TRBV6-2 or TRBV6-3 to TRBJ2-7, with 10 bases lining up with TRBD2. This receptor was taken from a young woman in good health. The sequencing input was blood. The CDR3 spells CASRYSASGSYEQYF. The CDR3 DNA follows: TGTGCCAGCAGATACTCGGCTAGCGGGAGCTACGAGCAGTACTTC.